Following are 2 T cell receptor beta chains from one sample sequenced in a study of response to subunit inactivated influenza vaccine. TCRdb re-analysed the RT-PCR reads in MiXCR, keeping a single row per CDR3 protein. The sample holds about 520,000 distinct CDR3 sequences, 9.5% to 12% seen once. This specimen was PBMCs from blood, taken more than 35 days after vaccination. Every receptor here comes from a man aged 50 or older who received an inactivated influenza vaccine.

The table lists this clonotype with a few counts. The gene calls are TRBV7-8 and TRBJ2-7; D is possibly TRBD1 (6 bases). CDR3 length equals 14 residues. Trimming took off 3 bases at V and 6 bases at J, with 15 bases between the two ends. Germline lookup yields CDR1 SGHVS and CDR2 FQNEAQ. The CDR3: CASSFQGHRVEQYF. In DNA, the CDR3 is TGTGCCAGCAGCTTTCAGGGCCACAGGGTCGAGCAGTACTTC.

The chain recombines TRBV12-3 or TRBV12-4 with TRBJ2-7; D is perhaps TRBD1 or TRBD2 (5 bases each). The CDR3 length is 12 residues. The V and J ends lost 6 bases and 5 bases respectively, with 11 bases between them. In DNA, the CDR3 is TGTGCCAGCAGGGTGGGGGAAAACGAGCAGTACTTC. This gives the protein CASRVGENEQYF.